This TCR beta chain appears in the sequencing data of a study of T cells in Graves' hyperthyroidism and ophthalmopathy (dated by TCRdb to 2018 to 2020). The study in broad terms: Peripheral blood was sampled at the time of initial diagnosis, prior to any treatment. To identify TCR V-J signatures that set the groups apart, the researchers used a discovery cohort of about a hundred patients, made up of 43 with Graves' ophthalmopathy and 55 to 65 with stable Graves' hyperthyroidism. Prospective prediction of ophthalmopathy was tested in an independent validation cohort of fewer than 20 hyperthyroidism patients and 15 to 17 patients who later progressed to ophthalmopathy. The roughly 100 discovery patients were randomly divided into training and test sets at a 7:3 ratio. Thyroid tissue and blood T-cell repertoires from six or seven Graves' hyperthyroidism patients were also compared in the study. After sampling, hyperthyroidism patients received methimazole starting at 30 mg daily, and ophthalmopathy patients received high-dose intravenous methylprednisolone. According to the paper, TCR Vbeta CDR3 sequencing was carried out on 135 peripheral blood samples, which came from more than 40 ophthalmopathy, around 75 hyperthyroidism and approximately 17 progressor patients. The paper as a whole reports these results and caveats: Ophthalmopathy was separated from stable hyperthyroidism by a 13 V-J signature model, with approximately 90% sensitivity and approximately 81% specificity obtained in cross-validation and 80%/75% obtained in testing. Most expanded thyroid clonotypes (frequency above 0.001) were also detected in blood, a finding suggesting that blood repertoires may reflect thyroid immune responses. No statistical method was used to fix the sample size in advance, and group allocation was not hidden from the investigators. During validation, the model predicted progression to ophthalmopathy a median of approximately 6.5 months ahead of onset, with more than 55% sensitivity and 72.22% specificity.

Amplification of TCR beta CDR3 regions was carried out from RNA transcripts. A first-round RT-PCR of the TCR CDR3 used the HTBI primer set with the Qiagen OneStep RT-PCR kit. The libraries were constructed in a second round of multiplex PCR and then size-selected and purified. Paired-end sequencing of the libraries was performed with 100 bp reads on an Illumina HiSeq2000. In the paper's pipeline: SOAPnuke was used to process the raw data, with reads discarded if the reads contained adapters or uncalled bases, had a mean Phred below 15, or lacked an exact constant-primer or identifier match. High-quality paired reads were merged with COPE v1.2.5, and unique nucleotide sequences were defined as clonotypes. Clonotypes were aligned to IMGT TRBV, TRBD and TRBJ reference segments using MiTCR v1.1. The analysis included only V-J combinations with a frequency above 0.0001, which together covered around 99% of the repertoires. A TCS score was defined as the ratio between F50 (clonal expansion) and ExV (chaos), using BLOSUM62-based TCRdist between CDR3 peptides within each V-J. Welch's t-statistics and random forest reduced 500 to 650 V-J features to fewer than 15, which were used in a naive Bayes classifier (R e1071). Clones were called with MiXCR by TCRdb after fastp trimmed the public reads at Q25, and only in-frame beta chains were retained. Each entry merges the rows of one CDR3 protein and shows their most common DNA and genes. TCRdb, not the original authors, processed these V and J calls. The sample table records about 410,000 distinct CDR3 sequences; around 15% of these occur just once. The top ten hold around 13% of the sample.

In this sample, this clonotype turned up many times. Its antigen has not been determined. No base qualities exist here, and no much larger clone lies one base off it. Moderately to severely active disease, a Clinical Activity Score of at least 3, a NOSPECS grade of at least 4, and a duration under 3 months were present in ophthalmopathy patients. Exclusion was applied to patients with uncontrolled infections, other autoimmune diseases, pregnancy or lactation. Diagnoses relied on clinical symptoms, serum thyroxine and TRAb, thyroid ultrasound and orbital computed tomography. PBMCs were separated from 10 ml of fresh peripheral blood using Ficoll-Paque density gradient centrifugation. Total RNA was extracted with Trizol reagent, and quality was checked on an Agilent 2100 Bioanalyzer. Sequencing input: blood. The receptor was derived from a man younger than 35 with Graves' ophthalmopathy.

The CDR3 corresponds to CASSFFADTSSYNEQFF. The DNA reads as follows: TGTGCCAGCAGCTTTTTTGCGGACACTAGCTCCTACAATGAGCAGTTCTTC. Here the chain combines TRBV11-2 and TRBJ2-1, with the D call perhaps TRBD1 or TRBD2, as 5 bases match in each case. From the cysteine through the phenylalanine, the CDR3 covers 17 amino acids. Only the CDR3 part of the read is kept: 51 bases, read in frame from the first base. The junction shows trimming of 3 bases on V and 0 bases on J, plus 15 bases between the germline ends. According to the germline V gene, CDR1 reads SGHAT and CDR2 reads FQNNGV.